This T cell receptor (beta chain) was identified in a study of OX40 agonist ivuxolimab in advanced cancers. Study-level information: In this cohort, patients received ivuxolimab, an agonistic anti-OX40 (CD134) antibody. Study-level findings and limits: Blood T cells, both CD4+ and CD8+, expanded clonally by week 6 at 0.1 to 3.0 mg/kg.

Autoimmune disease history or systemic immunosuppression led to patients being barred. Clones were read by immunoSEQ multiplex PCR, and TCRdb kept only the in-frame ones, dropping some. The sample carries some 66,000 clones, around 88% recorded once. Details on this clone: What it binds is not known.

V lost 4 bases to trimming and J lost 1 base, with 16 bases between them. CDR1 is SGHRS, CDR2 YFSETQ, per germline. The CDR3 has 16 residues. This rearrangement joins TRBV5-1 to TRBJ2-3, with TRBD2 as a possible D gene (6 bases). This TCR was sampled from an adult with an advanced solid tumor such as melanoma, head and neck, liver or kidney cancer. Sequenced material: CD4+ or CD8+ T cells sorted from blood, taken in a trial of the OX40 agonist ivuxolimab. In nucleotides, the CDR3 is TGCGCCAGCAGCCCCACCTCGGGGGACGGCACAGATACGCAGTATTTT. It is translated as CASSPTSGDGTDTQYF.